One sample yielded the 17 T cell receptor beta chains listed below, sequenced in a study of T cells in women clearing cervical HPV infection. Libraries were prepared by immunoSEQ multiplex PCR; TCRdb keeps only in-frame clonotypes and omits some of them. This table lists roughly 20,000 clones. The material sequenced was blood buffy coat. The receptor source for this set is a woman aged 18 to 69 with a cervical HPV16 infection that either progressed to CIN3+ or cleared (not recorded which).

To note about this clone: The read halts 3 residues ahead of the CDR3 end, with the missing end drawn from the germline J gene. This chain links TRBV2 with TRBJ1-1; possibly TRBD1 for D (6 bases). Trimming pared 6 bases from V and 1 base from J, leaving 9 bases between. The germline V gene has CDR1 SNHLY and CDR2 FYNNEI. The CDR3 has 13 residues. This CDR3 is CASRGGRNTEAFF. Partial CDR3 DNA: TGTGCCAGCAGAGGGGGACGGAACACTGAA.

On this clone itself: The CDR3 goes on 3 residues after the read ends, and that part is filled in from the germline J gene. The J gene is TRBJ1-6, the V gene TRBV10-3; 10 bases map to TRBD1. This CDR3 has 14 residues. Germline V CDR1 and CDR2: ENHRY, SYGVKD. With 6 bases clipped from V and 9 bases from J, the junction kept 5 bases outside the gene matches. The CDR3 loop is CAIRRQGAGSPLHF. The sequenced part of the CDR3 DNA is TGTGCCATCAGGCGACAGGGGGCCGGTTCACCC.

Comments on this clone: The CDR3 end falls 3 residues outside the read, so it is completed with the germline J gene. This rearrangement joins TRBV18 to TRBJ1-2, with TRBD1 matching 8 bases. The CDR3 extends over 17 amino acids. The germline V gene encodes CDR1 KGHSH and CDR2 LQKENI. CDR3 sequence: CASSPRIGGQETYDYTF. Incomplete CDR3 DNA: TGTGCCAGCTCCCCGCGGATTGGGGGACAGGAAACCTACGAC. Variable domain in full (rest from reference TRBV18 and TRBJ1-2): NAGVMQNPRHLVRRRGQEARLRCSPMKGHSHVYWYRQLPEEGLKFMVYLQKENIIDESGMPKERFSAEFPKEGPSILRIQQVVRGDSAAYFCASSPRIGGQETYDYTFGSGTRLTVV.

The CDR3 here is CASSESRASGSNNEQFF. The sequenced CDR3 bases are TGCGCCAGCAGTGAGTCTAGGGCTAGCGGGAGTAATAATGAG. The chain joins TRBV10-1 to TRBJ2-1, with TRBD2 matching 10 bases. The CDR3 end falls 3 residues outside the read, so it is completed with the germline J gene. Germline V gives CDR1 WNHNN, CDR2 SYGVQD (reference sequence). The CDR3 runs to 17 residues. Trimming took 0 bases from V and 7 from J; bases not matched to a gene: 9.

The sequenced CDR3 bases are TGTGCCAGCAGCCCCGGGGGGGGCAGGTTTAGAACC. Its protein product is CASSPGGGRFRT. The complete CDR3 reads CASSPGGGRFRTQYF. The rearrangement uses TRBV6-2 or TRBV6-3 and TRBJ2-5; 8 bases fit TRBD2. The read finishes 3 residues shy of the CDR3 end, and the germline J gene is used to complete it. The CDR3 totals 15 residues. The V gene's germline CDR1 is MNHEY and CDR2 SVGEGT.

A word on this clone: The read finishes 3 residues shy of the CDR3 end, and the germline J gene is used to complete it. The chain uses TRBV2 and TRBJ2-3; 7 nucleotides line up with TRBD2. In germline, CDR1 is SNHLY, CDR2 FYNNEI. Trimming cost V 5 bases and J 2 bases; bases outside gene matches: 7. This CDR3 has 15 residues. The covered CDR3 bases are TGTGCCAGCAGTCTCACGGGGGGTCTCACAGATACG. Amino acid sequence: CASSLTGGLTDT. The complete CDR3 reads CASSLTGGLTDTQYF.

This CDR3 is CASSLGRARGNEQFF. CDR3 DNA (partial): TGTGCCAGCAGCTTAGGCCGGGCCAGGGGTAATGAG. This chain uses TRBV7-6 with TRBJ2-1; D might be TRBD1 (6 bases). The missing CDR3 end, 3 residues past where the read stops, is filled in from the germline J gene. The CDR3 extends over 15 amino acids. CDR1 SGHVS and CDR2 FNYEAQ come from the germline V gene. V lost 1 base to trimming and J lost 7 bases, with 14 bases between them.

CDR3 residues: CASSEREVHNEQFF. The sequenced part of the CDR3 DNA is TGTGCCAGTAGTGAGCGGGAGGTACACAATGAG. The V call is TRBV19, the J call TRBJ2-1, with 9 positions matching TRBD2. The CDR3 is cut off 3 residues early in the read; its end comes from the germline J gene. Trimming at V came to 5 bases and at J to 5 bases, leaving 4 bases not matched to a gene. The CDR3 has 14 amino acids. CDR1 LNHDA and CDR2 SQIVND come from the germline V gene (reference sequence).

Note on this clone: The read terminates 3 residues ahead of where the CDR3 ends, so the germline J gene completes it. The same CDR3 can be traced to other DNA sequences in this sample. This chain links TRBV7-8 with TRBJ1-2; 12 bases map to TRBD1. Germline CDR1 is SGHVS and CDR2 is FQNEAQ. The CDR3 totals 16 residues. CDR3 bases read: TGTGCCAGCAGCTATATACCGGGACAGGGGGCGGTAGGC. Translation gives CASSYIPGQGAVG. The entire CDR3 sequence reads CASSYIPGQGAVGYTF.

Points on this clone: The read stops 3 residues short of the end of the CDR3; the missing end is completed from the germline J gene. The chain carries TRBV2 and TRBJ2-7; D might be TRBD2 (5 bases). V was pared by 6 bases and J by 1 base, with 19 bases between. In germline, CDR1 is SNHLY, CDR2 FYNNEI. This CDR3 comprises 16 residues. CDR3 protein: CASRIRSGSASYEQYF. The part of the CDR3 DNA that was read is TGTGCCAGCAGGATCCGCAGCGGTTCAGCTTCCTACGAG.

As regards this clone: The DNA ends 3 residues before the CDR3 does, and the rest of the CDR3 is filled in from the germline J gene. The chain joins TRBV18 to TRBJ2-7; D perhaps matches TRBD1 (5 bases). CDR1 KGHSH and CDR2 LQKENI come from the germline V gene. V dropped 5 bases and J dropped 2 bases, with 13 bases sitting between them. This CDR3 has 14 residues. The part of the CDR3 DNA that was read is TGTGCCAGCTCAGCTGCAGGGTATCCCTACGAG. This sequence encodes CASSAAGYPYE. The entire CDR3 sequence reads CASSAAGYPYEQYF. Full variable domain (rest looked up from reference TRBV18 and TRBJ2-7): NAGVMQNPRHLVRRRGQEARLRCSPMKGHSHVYWYRQLPEEGLKFMVYLQKENIIDESGMPKERFSAEFPKEGPSILRIQQVVRGDSAAYFCASSAAGYPYEQYFGPGTRLTVT.

About this clone itself: Sequencing ends 3 residues short of the CDR3 end; the germline J gene provides the rest. V is TRBV19 and J is TRBJ2-7; possibly TRBD1 for D (5 bases). There are 16 residues in the CDR3. V dropped 6 bases and J dropped 5 bases, with 23 bases sitting between them. From germline, CDR1 is LNHDA and CDR2 SQIVND (reference sequence). The CDR3 loop reads CASSPSPGALGHEQYF. The covered CDR3 bases are TGTGCCAGTAGCCCCTCCCCTGGGGCCCTTGGGCACGAG.

As to this clone: Read coverage stops 3 residues before the CDR3 terminus; the germline J gene supplies the remainder. This sequence joins TRBV19 and TRBJ2-7; no reliable D call. In germline, CDR1 is LNHDA, CDR2 SQIVND (reference sequence). The V gene lost 5 bases and the J gene lost 3 bases, with 8 bases spanning the gap. This CDR3 spans 12 amino acids. The CDR3 DNA, read in part, is TGTGCCAGTAGTTTGTCAGGCTACGAG. This sequence encodes CASSLSGYE. The whole CDR3 sequence is CASSLSGYEQYF. Full variable domain (missing parts from reference TRBV19 and TRBJ2-7): DGGITQSPKYLFRKEGQNVTLSCEQNLNHDAMYWYRQDPGQGLRLIYYSQIVNDFQKGDIAEGYSVSREKKESFPLTVTSAQKNPTAFYLCASSLSGYEQYFGPGTRLTVT.

As regards this clone: The read terminates 3 residues ahead of where the CDR3 ends, so the germline J gene completes it. The chain has TRBV30 and TRBJ2-7, with D tentatively TRBD2 (6 bases). CDR3 length: 14 amino acids. V lost 0 bases to trimming and J lost 2 bases, with 11 bases between them. The V gene's germline CDR1 is GTSNPN and CDR2 SVGIG (reference sequence). The CDR3 DNA, read in part, is TGTGCCTGGAGTGTGAGCGGGTTCCCCTACGAG. This encodes CAWSVSGFPYE. The full CDR3 protein is CAWSVSGFPYEQYF.

CDR3 protein: CASSDGTQLHNEQFF. The DNA read from the CDR3 is TGTGCCAGCAGCGACGGGACTCAACTCCACAATGAG. The rearrangement uses TRBV9 and TRBJ2-1; weak D call: TRBD2 (6 bases). Read coverage stops 3 residues before the CDR3 terminus; the germline J gene supplies the remainder. V was pared by 3 bases and J by 5 bases, with 15 bases between. The CDR3 is 15 amino acids. Looked up from germline, CDR1 is SGDLS and CDR2 is YYNGEE.

Comments on this clone: The read ends 3 residues early relative to the CDR3; the germline J gene fills the gap. The rearrangement links TRBV19 to TRBJ1-2, with 9 nucleotides matching TRBD1. CDR1 and CDR2 from the germline V gene are LNHDA and SQIVND (reference sequence). V was clipped by 5 bases and J by 4 bases; unmatched bases: 8. The CDR3 sequence is 15 residues long. The CDR3 DNA, read in part, is TGTGCCAGTAGTCCACAGGGGGCGCGAGGCTATGGC. Its protein product is CASSPQGARGYG. The complete CDR3 sequence is CASSPQGARGYGYTF.

Of note for this clone: The missing CDR3 end, 3 residues past where the read stops, is filled in from the germline J gene. Other DNA sequences in this sample translate to the same CDR3. The V gene is TRBV6-4, the J gene TRBJ1-6; no firm D call. The CDR3 is made up of 18 amino acids. Trimming pared 2 bases from V and 10 bases from J, leaving 24 bases between. Germline CDR1 reads MRHNA; CDR2 reads SNTAGT. The CDR3: CASSDRVTPLQHVSPLHF. The CDR3 bases that were read are TGTGCCAGCAGTGACAGGGTCACACCACTTCAACATGTCTCACCC.